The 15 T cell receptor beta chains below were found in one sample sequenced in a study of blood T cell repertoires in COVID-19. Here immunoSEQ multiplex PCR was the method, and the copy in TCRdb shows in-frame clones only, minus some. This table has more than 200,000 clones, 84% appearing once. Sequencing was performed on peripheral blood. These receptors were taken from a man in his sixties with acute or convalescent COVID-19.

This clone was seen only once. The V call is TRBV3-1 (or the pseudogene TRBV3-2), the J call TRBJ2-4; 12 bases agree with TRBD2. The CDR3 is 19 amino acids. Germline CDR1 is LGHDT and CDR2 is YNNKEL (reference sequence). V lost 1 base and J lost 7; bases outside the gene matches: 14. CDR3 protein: CASSQAASGRAQRSNIQYF. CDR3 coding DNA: TGTGCCAGCAGCCAAGCGGCTAGCGGGAGGGCCCAGCGCTCGAACATTCAGTACTTC.

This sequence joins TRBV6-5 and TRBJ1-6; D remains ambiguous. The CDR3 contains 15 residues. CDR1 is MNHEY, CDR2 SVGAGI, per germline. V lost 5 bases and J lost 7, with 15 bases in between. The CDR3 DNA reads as TGTGCCAGCAGTCCCCCCGTACAGCTCAATTCACCCCTCCACTTT. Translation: CASSPPVQLNSPLHF.

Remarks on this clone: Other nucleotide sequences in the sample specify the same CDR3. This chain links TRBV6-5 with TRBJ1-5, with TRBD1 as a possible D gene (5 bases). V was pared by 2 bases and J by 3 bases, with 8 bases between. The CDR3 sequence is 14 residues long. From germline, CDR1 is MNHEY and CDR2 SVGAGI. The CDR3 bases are TGTGCCAGCAGTTACGGAGGGGCCAATCAGCCCCAGCATTTT. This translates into CASSYGGANQPQHF.

The CDR3 nucleotides read TGTGCCAGCCTCCCGAGCCCGGGACAGAGGACTGAAGCTTTCTTT. It codes for CASLPSPGQRTEAFF. This chain links TRBV7-2 with TRBJ1-1, with 7 bases aligning to TRBD1. The length of the CDR3 is 15 residues. The germline CDR1 and CDR2 sequences are SGHTA and FQGNSA. J was trimmed by 5 bases and V by 8 bases; bases with no gene match: 14. Supplemented by reference TRBV7-2 and TRBJ1-1, the full variable domain reads GAGVSQSPSNKVTEKGKDVELRCDPISGHTALYWYRQSLGQGLEFLIYFQGNSAPDKSGLPSDRFSAERTGGSVSTLTIQRTQQEDSAVYLCASLPSPGQRTEAFFGQGTRLTVV.

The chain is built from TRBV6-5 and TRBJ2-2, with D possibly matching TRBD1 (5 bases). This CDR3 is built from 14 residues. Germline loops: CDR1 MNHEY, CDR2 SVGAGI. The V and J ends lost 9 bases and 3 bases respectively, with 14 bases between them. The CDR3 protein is CASTETAYTGELFF. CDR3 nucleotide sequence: TGTGCCAGTACTGAGACAGCGTACACCGGGGAGCTGTTTTTT.

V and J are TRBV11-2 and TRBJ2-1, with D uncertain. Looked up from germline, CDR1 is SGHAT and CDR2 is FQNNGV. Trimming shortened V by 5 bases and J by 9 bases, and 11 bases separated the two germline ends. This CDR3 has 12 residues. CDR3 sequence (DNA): TGTGCCAGCAGCCTATCAATAATTGAGCAGTTCTTC. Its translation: CASSLSIIEQFF. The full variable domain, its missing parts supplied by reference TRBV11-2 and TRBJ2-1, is EAGVAQSPRYKIIEKRQSVAFWCNPISGHATLYWYQQILGQGPKLLIQFQNNGVVDDSQLPKDRFSAERLKGVDSTLKIQPAKLEDSAVYLCASSLSIIEQFFGPGTRLTVL.

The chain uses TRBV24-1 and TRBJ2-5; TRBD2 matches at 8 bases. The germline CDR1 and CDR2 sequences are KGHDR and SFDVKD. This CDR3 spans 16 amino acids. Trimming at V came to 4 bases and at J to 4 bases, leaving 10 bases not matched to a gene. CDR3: CATSEPAAGELETQYF. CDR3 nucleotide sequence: TGTGCCACCAGTGAACCCGCAGCGGGAGAACTAGAGACCCAGTACTTC.

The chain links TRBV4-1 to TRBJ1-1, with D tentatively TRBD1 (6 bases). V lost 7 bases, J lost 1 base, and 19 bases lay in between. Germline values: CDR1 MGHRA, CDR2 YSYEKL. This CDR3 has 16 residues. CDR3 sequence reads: CASIRSVGAANTEAFF. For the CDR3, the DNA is TGCGCCAGCATCCGGTCGGTGGGGGCTGCGAACACTGAAGCTTTCTTT.

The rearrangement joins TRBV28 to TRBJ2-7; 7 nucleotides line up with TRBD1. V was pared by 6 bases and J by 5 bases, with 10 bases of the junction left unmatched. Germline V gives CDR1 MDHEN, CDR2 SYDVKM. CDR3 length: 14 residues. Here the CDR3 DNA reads TGTGCCAGCAGCCCTTGGGGACAGCGTAACGAGCAGTACTTC. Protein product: CASSPWGQRNEQYF.

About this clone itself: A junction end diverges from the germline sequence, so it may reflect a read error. The CDR3 sequence is CASSQEGTGECHF. In DNA form, the CDR3 reads TGCGCCAGCAGCCAAGAAGGGACAGGGGAATGCCACTTC. This sequence joins TRBV4-3 and TRBJ1-2; 10 bases fit TRBD1. Germline assignment: CDR1 LGHNA and CDR2 YSLEER. This CDR3 has 13 amino acids.

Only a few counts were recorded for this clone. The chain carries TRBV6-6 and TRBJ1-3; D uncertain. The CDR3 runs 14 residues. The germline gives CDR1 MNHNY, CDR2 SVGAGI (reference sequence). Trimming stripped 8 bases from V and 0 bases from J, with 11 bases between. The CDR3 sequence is CASGGRISGNTIYF. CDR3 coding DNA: TGTGCCAGCGGCGGTAGGATCTCTGGAAACACCATATATTTT.

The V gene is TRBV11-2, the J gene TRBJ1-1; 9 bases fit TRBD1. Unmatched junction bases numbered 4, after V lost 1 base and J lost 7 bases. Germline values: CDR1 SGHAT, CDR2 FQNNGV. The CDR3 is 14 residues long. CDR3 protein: CASSLVTGGVEAFF. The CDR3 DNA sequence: TGTGCCAGCAGCTTAGTAACAGGGGGCGTTGAAGCTTTCTTT.

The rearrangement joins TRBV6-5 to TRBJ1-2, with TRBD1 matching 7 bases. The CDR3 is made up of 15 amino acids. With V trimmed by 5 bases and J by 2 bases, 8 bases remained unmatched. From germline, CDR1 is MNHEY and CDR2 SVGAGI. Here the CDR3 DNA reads TGTGCCAGCAGTAACCCGAGACAGGGCAACTATGGCTACACCTTC. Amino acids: CASSNPRQGNYGYTF.

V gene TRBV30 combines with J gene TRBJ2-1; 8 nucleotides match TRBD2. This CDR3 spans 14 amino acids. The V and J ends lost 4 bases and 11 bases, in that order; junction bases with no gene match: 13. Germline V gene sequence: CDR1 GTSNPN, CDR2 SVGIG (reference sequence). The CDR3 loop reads CAWTNGGVLGKQFF. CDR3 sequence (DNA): TGTGCCTGGACAAACGGGGGGGTGCTAGGGAAGCAGTTCTTC.

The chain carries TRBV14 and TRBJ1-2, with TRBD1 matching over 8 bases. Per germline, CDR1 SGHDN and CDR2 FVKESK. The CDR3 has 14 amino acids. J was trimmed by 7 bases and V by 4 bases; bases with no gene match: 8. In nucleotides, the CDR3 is TGTGCCAGCAGCCGACAGGGGACCGCGAGTGGCTACACCTTC. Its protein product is CASSRQGTASGYTF.